This TCR beta chain was captured by sequencing in a study of cytomegalovirus exposure and HLA in healthy donors. Study details: The Caucasian-associated ancestry cluster held 65% to 90% of over 350 genotyped donors.

There are 12 residues in the CDR3. Germline V gives CDR1 GTSNPN, CDR2 SVGIG (reference sequence). The J segment lost 7 bases and the V segment lost 7 bases, leaving 5 bases of the junction unmatched. Findings and caveats of the study: A link between a missense DCLRE1C variant and TCR beta V- and J-gene trimming emerged from a later analysis. A prior analysis recorded that most TCR beta V segments were productive about 90% or about 30% of the time.

Details on this clone: Its specificity is not known.

Primers for the PCR totalled 60 Vbeta and 13 Jbeta. Sequenced by immunoSEQ multiplex PCR; TCRdb stores in-frame clones only, minus some. The data show fewer than 150,000 clones, with roughly 80% seen just once and approximately 5% held by the top ten. The V gene is TRBV30, the J gene TRBJ2-1; 9 bases agree with TRBD1. The receptor comes from a woman between 50 and 59 years old in good health and CMV-seronegative. The sample consisted of PBMCs. The CDR3, as DNA: TGTGCCTTACAGGGGGCGGTTAATGAGCAGTTCTTC. Its protein product is CALQGAVNEQFF.